Listed below are T cell receptor beta chains from one sample, sequenced in a study of cytomegalovirus exposure and HLA in healthy donors. Repertoires were generated with immunoSEQ multiplex PCR, while TCRdb's copy carries only in-frame clones and drops some. The sample holds 80,000 to 130,000 clones, 84% seen once. The sample consisted of PBMCs. Receptors originate from a woman younger than 35 in good health and CMV-seronegative. Both conserved end residues are part of each CDR3. The D gene is left open where the match is weak. Some rows have no size entry. The others give once, few or many, or a class for an expanded clone.

v_call	clone_size	j_call	d_call	cdr3_nt	cdr3_aa
TRBV19	.	TRBJ1-5	.	TGTGCCAGTATCATGGACCCGGGCAGGGGCCAGCCCCAGCATTTT	CASIMDPGRGQPQHF
TRBV7-2	.	TRBJ1-2	.	TGTGCCAGCACACGGAACCCCCAGACAGGCGGTTATGGCTACACCTTC	CASTRNPQTGGYGYTF
TRBV7-8	.	TRBJ1-5	TRBD1	TGTGCCAGCAGCTTACGCCGTGACAGGGGAAGCCAGCCCCAGCATTTT	CASSLRRDRGSQPQHF
TRBV7-9	.	TRBJ2-7	.	TGTGCCAGCAGCTTCCTAGCGAATACCTACGAGCAGTACTTC	CASSFLANTYEQYF
TRBV10-3	.	TRBJ2-7	TRBD1	TGTGCCATCAGAGAACAGGGGGCTGACGAGCAGTACTTC	CAIREQGADEQYF
TRBV27	once	TRBJ1-5	.	TGTGCCAGCAGTTTATTTAGTGGTCAGCCCCAGCATTTT	CASSLFSGQPQHF
TRBV28	.	TRBJ1-4	.	TGTGCCAGCCTAGGCGGGGCTCGGGAAAAACTGTTTTTT	CASLGGAREKLFF
TRBV5-1	.	TRBJ2-7	.	TGCGCCAGCAGCGTTCAATCCGGTCAGGAAGCCTACGAGCAGTACTTC	CASSVQSGQEAYEQYF
TRBV5-4	.	TRBJ2-5	.	TGTGCCAGCAGCCCCCGGGGGGGACAGGGTCAAGAGACCCAGTACTTC	CASSPRGGQGQETQYF
TRBV9	.	TRBJ2-1	TRBD1	TGTGCCAGCAGCGTAGCAGGGGGCATTGAGCAGTTCTTC	CASSVAGGIEQFF
TRBV27	.	TRBJ2-3	.	TGTGCCAGCAGACTCAGACTTTTAGCGGAACCTCGTATTACAGATACGCAGTATTTT	CASRLRLLAEPRITDTQYF
TRBV30	once	TRBJ1-6	.	TGTGCCTGGAGAGCTGGATGGGTGTCAGGGAATTCACCCCTCCACTTT	CAWRAGWVSGNSPLHF
TRBV28	.	TRBJ1-2	.	TGTGCCAGCAGGCCCAGGACAACCGAGGGCTACACCTTC	CASRPRTTEGYTF
TRBV7-8	.	TRBJ2-1	TRBD2	TGTGCCAGCAGCTTCACCGGACTAGCGGGACTCCCTTACATGTGGTCGTTCTTC	CASSFTGLAGLPYMWSFF
TRBV29-1	.	TRBJ1-1	TRBD1	TGCAGCGTTGGGCAGGGGGCGGCTTTCTTT	CSVGQGAAFF
TRBV5-4	.	TRBJ2-7	TRBD2	TGTGCCAGCAGCTCCGGGACTAGCCGGTACGGGGATACCTACGAGCAGTACTTC	CASSSGTSRYGDTYEQYF
TRBV6-5	.	TRBJ1-4	.	TGTGCCAGCAGTGCGACACCCCTTTATGAAAAACTGTTTTTT	CASSATPLYEKLFF
TRBV5-6	few	TRBJ2-2	.	TGTGCCAGCAGCTTGGGAGCGGCAGTGGACACCGGGGAGCTGTTTTTT	CASSLGAAVDTGELFF
TRBV7-9	.	TRBJ2-3	.	TGTGCCAGCAGCTTAGGCCCCCTCAGGAGCACAGATACGCAGTATTTT	CASSLGPLRSTDTQYF
TRBV6-6	.	TRBJ1-1	TRBD1	TGTGCCAGCAGTTACGGGACAGGGGCTGAAGCTTTCTTT	CASSYGTGAEAFF
TRBV6-5	few	TRBJ1-4	.	TGTGCCAGCAGTTCAGATGAAAAACTGTTTTTT	CASSSDEKLFF
TRBV2	.	TRBJ2-3	.	TGTGCCAGGAGCGTGCAAGGCAGCCCAGATACGCAGTATTTT	CARSVQGSPDTQYF
TRBV16	.	TRBJ2-5	.	TGTGCCAGCAGCCAATCGGGCGGCAGCGGGTTGGAAGAGACCCAGTACTTC	CASSQSGGSGLEETQYF
TRBV19	.	TRBJ1-2	.	TGTGCCAGTAGTATCGGCCCCGGGCTTCTGGGGGCTATGAAGGGCTACACCTTC	CASSIGPGLLGAMKGYTF
TRBV19	once	TRBJ1-4	TRBD1	TGTGCCAGTAGTAAACAGGGGGCGCTTAATGAAAAACTGTTTTTT	CASSKQGALNEKLFF
TRBV7-9	.	TRBJ1-2	.	TGTGCCAGCAGCCTCAGGGTCGACTATGGCTACACCTTC	CASSLRVDYGYTF
TRBV6-5	few	TRBJ2-1	.	TGTGCCAGCAGTTACGGCCCAGCGTACTCCTACAATGAGCAGTTCTTC	CASSYGPAYSYNEQFF
TRBV27	once	TRBJ1-4	.	TGTGCCAGCAGTTTATCTGGGGGGGGCAAGGGCAAACTGTTTTTT	CASSLSGGGKGKLFF
TRBV2	.	TRBJ2-1	.	TGTGCCAGCAGTGAGTTACGGAGGGCCTCCTACAATGAGCAGTTCTTC	CASSELRRASYNEQFF
TRBV28	.	TRBJ2-2	TRBD1	TGTGCCAGCAGTTCAGGACAGGCTAACACCGGGGAGCTGTTTTTT	CASSSGQANTGELFF
TRBV6-4	.	TRBJ2-3	.	TGTGCCAGCAGTGGGCTAGTAGGAGATACGCAGTATTTT	CASSGLVGDTQYF
TRBV29-1	.	TRBJ2-5	.	TGCAGCGTTAACGGCGGTGAAGAGACCCAGTACTTC	CSVNGGEETQYF